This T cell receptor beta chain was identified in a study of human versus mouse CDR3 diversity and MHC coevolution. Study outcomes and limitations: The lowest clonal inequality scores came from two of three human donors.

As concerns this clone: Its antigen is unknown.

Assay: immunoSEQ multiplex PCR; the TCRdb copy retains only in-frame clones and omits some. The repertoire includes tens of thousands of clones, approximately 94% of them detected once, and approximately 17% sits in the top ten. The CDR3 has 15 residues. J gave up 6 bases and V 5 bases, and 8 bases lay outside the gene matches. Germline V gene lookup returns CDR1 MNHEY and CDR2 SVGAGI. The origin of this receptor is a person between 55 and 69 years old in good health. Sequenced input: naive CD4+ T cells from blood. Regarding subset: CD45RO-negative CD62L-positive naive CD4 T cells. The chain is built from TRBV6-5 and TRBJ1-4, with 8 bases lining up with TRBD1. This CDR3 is CASSPWTGLDEKLFF. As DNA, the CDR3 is TGTGCCAGCAGTCCCTGGACAGGGCTTGATGAAAAACTGTTTTTT.